These 7 T cell receptor beta chains originate from one sample sequenced in a study of PD-L1 blockade in urothelial cancer. Time point: peripheral blood 6 weeks after treatment start. Profiled with immunoSEQ multiplex PCR; TCRdb holds only in-frame clones, not every one. The table includes tens of thousands of clones, 91% detected once. The sample consisted of PBMCs, taken around atezolizumab (anti-PD-L1) treatment. Source of these receptors: a man aged 70 or older with urothelial cancer.

The rearrangement links TRBV19 to TRBJ2-3, with D possibly matching TRBD2 (5 bases). The CDR3 contains 19 residues. V lost 0 bases, J lost 4 bases, and 23 bases lay in between. Germline values: CDR1 LNHDA, CDR2 SQIVND (reference sequence). The CDR3 reads CASSIEFGITPFRSDTQYF. The CDR3 DNA sequence: TGTGCCAGTAGTATAGAGTTCGGGATTACCCCCTTCCGGTCAGATACGCAGTATTTT.

This chain connects TRBV14 to TRBJ1-2; 7 bases are shared with TRBD1. V gave up 2 bases and J gave up 4 bases; unmatched junction bases: 4. This CDR3 region has 14 residues. Germline CDR1 is SGHDN and CDR2 is FVKESK. The CDR3 bases are TGTGCCAGCAGCCAAAAGGCAGGGGGCTATGGCTACACCTTC. Translation: CASSQKAGGYGYTF.

The chain has TRBV18 and TRBJ2-3; 9 nucleotides align to TRBD2. The CDR3 length is 15 residues. V shed 3 bases and J 4 bases; nucleotides not matched to a gene: 5. Germline V CDR1 and CDR2: KGHSH, LQKENI. For the CDR3, the DNA is TGTGCCAGCTCACCGGTATTAGCGGGAGCAGATACGCAGTATTTT. This sequence encodes CASSPVLAGADTQYF.

The chain employs TRBV30 and TRBJ2-7; 10 bases line up with TRBD1. The CDR3 consists of 15 residues. Looked up from germline, CDR1 is GTSNPN and CDR2 is SVGIG (reference sequence). V was clipped by 3 bases and J by 5 bases; unmatched bases: 10. The CDR3 DNA reads TGTGCCTGGAGGGGGGGGGACAGGGGCGGCCACGAGCAGTACTTC. Amino acid sequence: CAWRGGDRGGHEQYF.

The chain joins TRBV5-5 to TRBJ2-1, with 7 nucleotides matching TRBD2. Germline values: CDR1 SGHKS, CDR2 YYEKEE (reference sequence). V was pared by 3 bases and J by 9 bases, with 12 bases of the junction left unmatched. The CDR3 covers 15 residues. The CDR3 DNA reads TGTGCCAGCAGCTGGGGGAGGGAGGGCCAGGGTGAGCAGTTCTTC. Residues: CASSWGREGQGEQFF.

This sequence joins TRBV29-1 and TRBJ2-5; maybe TRBD2 (7 bases). V shed 6 bases and J shed 5 bases, with 19 bases lying between them. The CDR3 contains 14 residues. Germline V CDR1 and CDR2: SQVTM, ANQGSEA. The CDR3 sequence: CSVAGVPRGETQYF. DNA for the CDR3: TGCAGCGTGGCAGGGGTCCCGCGGGGGGAGACCCAGTACTTC.

The table lists this clone with a few counts. The chain combines TRBV2 with TRBJ1-1; TRBD1 aligns across 7 bases. CDR3 length equals 12 residues. Germline V gives CDR1 SNHLY, CDR2 FYNNEI. Trimming took 5 bases from V and 4 from J; bases not matched to a gene: 1. The CDR3 region is CASSRQGTEAFF. The CDR3 DNA is TGTGCCAGCAGTCGACAGGGCACTGAAGCTTTCTTT.